The 8 T cell receptor beta chains reported below all come from one sample, sequenced in a study of OX40 agonist ivuxolimab in advanced cancers. Measured with immunoSEQ multiplex PCR; TCRdb has only the in-frame clones, and not every one. The profile shows 68,000 or so clones, roughly 84% of them singletons. The sample in question was CD4+ or CD8+ T cells sorted from blood, obtained in a trial of the OX40 agonist ivuxolimab. All receptors come from an adult with an advanced solid tumor such as melanoma, head and neck, liver or kidney cancer.

The chain is built from TRBV6-1 and TRBJ1-1, with unresolved D. CDR1 is MNHNS, CDR2 SASEGT, per germline. Trimming took off 2 bases at V and 13 bases at J, with 11 bases between the two ends. The CDR3 is 11 amino acids. The CDR3 loop is CASSEIRTFFF. The CDR3 region has the DNA TGTGCCAGCAGTGAAATCAGAACATTTTTCTTT.

The chain has TRBV28 and TRBJ2-7; the match to TRBD2 covers 8 bases. The V gene end was trimmed by 7 bases and the J gene end by 3 bases; junction bases not matched to a gene: 11. The CDR3 loop spans 15 amino acids. CDR1 and CDR2 from the germline V gene are MDHEN and SYDVKM. The CDR3 is CASTYSVAGSYEQYF. CDR3 in DNA: TGTGCCAGCACCTACTCCGTAGCGGGAAGCTACGAGCAGTACTTC.

V usage is TRBV4-1 and J usage is TRBJ2-1; D gene unclear. Germline V lookup: CDR1 MGHRA, CDR2 YSYEKL. V lost 0 bases to trimming and J lost 0 bases, with 6 bases between them. CDR3 length: 15 amino acids. CDR3 amino acids: CASSQDHNSYNEQFF. CDR3 coding DNA: TGCGCCAGCAGCCAAGATCACAACTCCTACAATGAGCAGTTCTTC.

The chain carries TRBV6-1 and TRBJ1-5; no definite D call. CDR3 length: 13 residues. V was shortened by 2 bases and J by 5 bases, with 7 bases between the two germline ends. The V gene's germline CDR1 is MNHNS and CDR2 SASEGT. Here the CDR3 reads CASSEQRDQPQHF. The CDR3 nucleotides read TGTGCCAGCAGTGAACAACGGGATCAGCCCCAGCATTTT.

The chain recombines TRBV7-2 with TRBJ2-2, with unresolved D. This CDR3 is built from 13 residues. With 2 bases removed from V and 4 bases from J, the gap between germline ends came to 5 bases. Germline CDR1 reads SGHTA; CDR2 reads FQGNSA. The CDR3 DNA sequence: TGTGCCAGCAGCTTATTGTCCACCGGGGAGCTGTTTTTT. Translated: CASSLLSTGELFF.

The chain couples TRBV6-5 to TRBJ1-5; 8 bases are shared with TRBD1. CDR3 length equals 12 residues. CDR1 and CDR2 from the germline V gene are MNHEY and SVGAGI. Trimming took 8 bases from V and 7 from J; bases not matched to a gene: 4. In DNA, the CDR3 is TGTGCCAGCCGGACAGGGAGGCAGCCCCAGCATTTT. Protein: CASRTGRQPQHF.

V gene TRBV19 combines with J gene TRBJ2-3; maybe TRBD2 (5 bases). The CDR3 consists of 12 residues. The germline V gene encodes CDR1 LNHDA and CDR2 SQIVND (reference sequence). With 3 bases removed from V and 9 bases from J, the gap between germline ends came to 10 bases. The CDR3 reads CASSIPPGTQYF. The CDR3 DNA sequence: TGTGCCAGTAGTATCCCGCCGGGAACGCAGTATTTT.

This clone was recorded once. This chain links TRBV6-5 with TRBJ2-3; TRBD2 matches 9 bases. This CDR3 has 15 residues. Germline CDR1 MNHEY, CDR2 SVGAGI. J gave up 4 bases and V 6 bases, and 8 bases lay outside the gene matches. CDR3 loop: CASRGAGGPPDTQYF. DNA of the CDR3: TGTGCCAGCAGGGGAGCGGGAGGCCCGCCAGATACGCAGTATTTT.